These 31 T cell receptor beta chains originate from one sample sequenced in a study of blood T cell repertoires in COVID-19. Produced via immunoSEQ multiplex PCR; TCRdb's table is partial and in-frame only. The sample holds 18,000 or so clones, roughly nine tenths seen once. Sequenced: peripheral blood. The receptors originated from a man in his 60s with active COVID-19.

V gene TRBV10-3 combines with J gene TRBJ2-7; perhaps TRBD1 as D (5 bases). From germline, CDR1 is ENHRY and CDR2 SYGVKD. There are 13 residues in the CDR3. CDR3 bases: TGTGCTACCACGGTGGCAGGGTCCTACGAGCAGTACTTC. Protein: CATTVAGSYEQYF.

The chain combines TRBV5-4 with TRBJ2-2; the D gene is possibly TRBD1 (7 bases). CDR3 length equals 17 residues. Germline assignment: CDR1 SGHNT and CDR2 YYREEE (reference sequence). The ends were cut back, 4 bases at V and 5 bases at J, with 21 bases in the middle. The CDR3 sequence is CASSPTSQGVRTGELFF. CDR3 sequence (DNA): TGTGCCAGCAGCCCCACTAGCCAGGGGGTTAGAACCGGGGAGCTGTTTTTT. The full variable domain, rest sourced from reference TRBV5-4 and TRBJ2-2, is ETGVTQSPTHLIKTRGQQVTLRCSSQSGHNTVSWYQQALGQGPQFIFQYYREEENGRGNFPPRFSGLQFPNYSSELNVNALELDDSALYLCASSPTSQGVRTGELFFGEGSRLTVL.

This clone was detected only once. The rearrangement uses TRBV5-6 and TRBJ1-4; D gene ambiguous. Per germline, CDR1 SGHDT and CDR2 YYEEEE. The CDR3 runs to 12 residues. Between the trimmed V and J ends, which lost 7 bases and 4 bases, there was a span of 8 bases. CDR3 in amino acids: CASGGDNEKLFF. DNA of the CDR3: TGTGCCAGCGGAGGAGATAATGAAAAACTGTTTTTT.

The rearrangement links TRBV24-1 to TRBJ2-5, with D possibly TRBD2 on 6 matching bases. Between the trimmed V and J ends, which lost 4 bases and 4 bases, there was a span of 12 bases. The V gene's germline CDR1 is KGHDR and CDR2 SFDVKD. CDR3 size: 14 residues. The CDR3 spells CATSDQGGRETQYF. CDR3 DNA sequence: TGTGCCACCAGTGACCAGGGAGGACGAGAGACCCAGTACTTC.

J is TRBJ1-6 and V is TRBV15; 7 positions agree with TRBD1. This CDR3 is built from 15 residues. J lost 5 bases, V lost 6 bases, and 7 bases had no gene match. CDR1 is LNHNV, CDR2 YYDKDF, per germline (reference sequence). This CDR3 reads CATRGGRGDNSPLHF. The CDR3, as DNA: TGTGCCACCAGAGGGGGCAGGGGGGATAATTCACCCCTCCACTTT.

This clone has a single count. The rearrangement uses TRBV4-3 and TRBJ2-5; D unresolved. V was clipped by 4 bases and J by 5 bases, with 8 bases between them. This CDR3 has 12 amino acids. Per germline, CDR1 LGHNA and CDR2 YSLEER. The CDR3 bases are TGCGCCAGCAGCCGAGGCCGGGAGACCCAGTACTTC. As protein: CASSRGRETQYF.

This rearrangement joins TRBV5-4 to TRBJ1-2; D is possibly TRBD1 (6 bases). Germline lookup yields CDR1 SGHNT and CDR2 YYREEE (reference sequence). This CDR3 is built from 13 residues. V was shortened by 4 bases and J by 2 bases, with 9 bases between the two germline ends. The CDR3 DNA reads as TGTGCCAGCAGCCCCGACAGGAACTATGGCTACACCTTC. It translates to CASSPDRNYGYTF.

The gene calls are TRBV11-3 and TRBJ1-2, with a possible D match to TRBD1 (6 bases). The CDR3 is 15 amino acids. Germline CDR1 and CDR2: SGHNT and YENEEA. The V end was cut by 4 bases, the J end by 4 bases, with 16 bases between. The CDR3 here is CASSSRGGSGYGYTF. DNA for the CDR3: TGTGCCAGCAGCTCACGCGGGGGCAGCGGCTATGGCTACACCTTC. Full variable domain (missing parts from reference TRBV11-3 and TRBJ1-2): EAGVVQSPRYKIIEKKQPVAFWCNPISGHNTLYWYLQNLGQGPELLIRYENEEAVDDSQLPKDRFSAERLKGVDSTLKIQPAELGDSAVYLCASSSRGGSGYGYTFGSGTRLTVV.

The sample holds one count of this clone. CDR3 region: CASSERLAGVKPNNEQFF. Here the CDR3 DNA reads TGTGCCAGCAGTGAGCGGCTAGCGGGAGTAAAACCCAACAATGAGCAGTTCTTC. The chain links TRBV2 to TRBJ2-1, with 10 positions matching TRBD2. The CDR3 contains 18 residues. V was pared by 3 bases and J by 5 bases, with 13 bases of the junction left unmatched. From germline, CDR1 is SNHLY and CDR2 FYNNEI.

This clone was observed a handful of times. CDR3 DNA: TGTGCCAGCACCGTAACCGGGAGCTCTGGAAACACCATATATTTT. Protein sequence: CASTVTGSSGNTIYF. The V and J genes are TRBV6-5 and TRBJ1-3, with unresolved D. The CDR3 totals 15 residues. Germline values: CDR1 MNHEY, CDR2 SVGAGI. The ends were cut back, 7 bases at V and 0 bases at J, with 13 bases in the middle.

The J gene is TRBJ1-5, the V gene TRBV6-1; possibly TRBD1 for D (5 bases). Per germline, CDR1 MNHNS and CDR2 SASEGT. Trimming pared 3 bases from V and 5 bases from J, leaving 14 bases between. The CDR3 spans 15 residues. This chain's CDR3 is CASSDNQGLDQPQHF. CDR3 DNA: TGTGCCAGCAGTGATAATCAGGGTTTGGATCAGCCCCAGCATTTT.

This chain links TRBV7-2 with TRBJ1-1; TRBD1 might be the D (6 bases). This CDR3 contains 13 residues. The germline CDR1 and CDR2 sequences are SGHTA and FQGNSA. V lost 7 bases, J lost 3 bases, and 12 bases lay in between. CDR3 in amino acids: CASTRNRDTEAFF. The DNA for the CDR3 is TGTGCCAGCACCAGAAACAGGGACACTGAAGCTTTCTTT.

The CDR3 loop is CASSGINADIQYF. The CDR3 bases are TGTGCCAGCAGTGGCATAAATGCGGACATTCAGTACTTC. The chain carries TRBV2 and TRBJ2-4, with D hard to call. CDR3 size: 13 residues. Trimming pared 4 bases from V and 8 bases from J, leaving 12 bases between. Per the germline V gene, CDR1 is SNHLY and CDR2 is FYNNEI.

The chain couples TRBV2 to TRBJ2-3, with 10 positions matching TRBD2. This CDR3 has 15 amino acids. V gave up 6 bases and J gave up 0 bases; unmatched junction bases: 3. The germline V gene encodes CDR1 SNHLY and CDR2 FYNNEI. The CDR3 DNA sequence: TGTGCCAGCAGCCTAGCGGGGGCGAGCACAGATACGCAGTATTTT. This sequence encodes CASSLAGASTDTQYF. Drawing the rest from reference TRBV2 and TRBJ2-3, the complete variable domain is EPEVTQTPSHQVTQMGQEVILRCVPISNHLYFYWYRQILGQKVEFLVSFYNNEISEKSEIFDDQFSVERPDGSNFTLKIRSTKLEDSAMYFCASSLAGASTDTQYFGPGTRLTVL.

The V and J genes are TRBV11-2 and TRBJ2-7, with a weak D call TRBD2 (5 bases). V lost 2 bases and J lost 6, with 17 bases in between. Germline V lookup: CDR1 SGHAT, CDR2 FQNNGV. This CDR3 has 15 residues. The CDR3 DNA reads TGTGCCAGCAGCTTAAGTGGCGGGTCACCCAGCGAGCAGTACTTC. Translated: CASSLSGGSPSEQYF.

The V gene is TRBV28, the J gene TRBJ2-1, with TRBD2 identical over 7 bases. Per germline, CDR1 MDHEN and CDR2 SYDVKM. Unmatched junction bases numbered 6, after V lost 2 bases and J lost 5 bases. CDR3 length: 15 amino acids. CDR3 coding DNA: TGTGCCAGCAGTTTACCCCGGACTAGTAACAATGAGCAGTTCTTC. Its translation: CASSLPRTSNNEQFF.

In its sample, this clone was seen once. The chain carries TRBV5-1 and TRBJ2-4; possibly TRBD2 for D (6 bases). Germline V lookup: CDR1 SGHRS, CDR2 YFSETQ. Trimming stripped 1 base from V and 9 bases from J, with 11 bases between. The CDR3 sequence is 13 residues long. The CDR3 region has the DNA TGCGCCAGCAGCTTGTTCGAGGGAGGCATTCAGTACTTC. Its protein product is CASSLFEGGIQYF. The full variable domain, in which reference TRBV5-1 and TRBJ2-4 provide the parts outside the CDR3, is KAGVTQTPRYLIKTRGQQVTLSCSPISGHRSVSWYQQTPGQGLQFLFEYFSETQRNKGNFPGRFSGRQFSNSRSEMNVSTLELGDSALYLCASSLFEGGIQYFGAGTRLSVL.

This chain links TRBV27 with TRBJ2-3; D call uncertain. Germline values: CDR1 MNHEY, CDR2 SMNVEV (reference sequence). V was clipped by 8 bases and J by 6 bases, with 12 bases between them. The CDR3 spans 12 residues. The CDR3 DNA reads TGTGCCAGCCTTTCTACAGACGATACGCAGTATTTT. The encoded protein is CASLSTDDTQYF.

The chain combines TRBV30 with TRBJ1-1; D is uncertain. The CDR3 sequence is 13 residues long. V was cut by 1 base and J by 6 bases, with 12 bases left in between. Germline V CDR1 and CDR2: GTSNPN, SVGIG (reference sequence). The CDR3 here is CAWSADDRAEAFF. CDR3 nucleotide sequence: TGTGCCTGGAGTGCTGACGACCGGGCTGAAGCTTTCTTT.

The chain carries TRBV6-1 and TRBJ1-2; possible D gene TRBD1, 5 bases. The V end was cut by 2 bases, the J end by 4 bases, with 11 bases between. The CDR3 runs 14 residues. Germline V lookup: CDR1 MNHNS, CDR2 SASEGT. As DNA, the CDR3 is TGTGCCAGCAGTGAAAGTCAGGGCAGCTATGGCTACACCTTC. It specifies CASSESQGSYGYTF.

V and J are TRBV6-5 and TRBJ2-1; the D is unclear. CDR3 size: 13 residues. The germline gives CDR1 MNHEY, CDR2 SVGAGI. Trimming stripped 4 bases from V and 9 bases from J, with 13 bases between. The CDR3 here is CASSLSNTGEQFF. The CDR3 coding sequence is TGTGCCAGCAGTTTATCGAATACGGGTGAGCAGTTCTTC.

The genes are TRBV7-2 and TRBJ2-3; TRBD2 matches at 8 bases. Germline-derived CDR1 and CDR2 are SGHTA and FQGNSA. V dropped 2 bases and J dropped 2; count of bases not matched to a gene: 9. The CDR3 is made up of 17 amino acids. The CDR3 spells CASSLNRAGATTDTQYF. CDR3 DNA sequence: TGTGCCAGCAGCTTAAATCGAGCGGGGGCGACCACAGATACGCAGTATTTT.

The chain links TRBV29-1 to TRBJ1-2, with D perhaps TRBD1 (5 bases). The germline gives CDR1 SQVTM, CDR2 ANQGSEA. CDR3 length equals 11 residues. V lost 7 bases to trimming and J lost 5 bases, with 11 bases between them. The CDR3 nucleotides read TGCAGCGGGGAATCAGGGTATGGCTACACCTTC. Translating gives CSGESGYGYTF.

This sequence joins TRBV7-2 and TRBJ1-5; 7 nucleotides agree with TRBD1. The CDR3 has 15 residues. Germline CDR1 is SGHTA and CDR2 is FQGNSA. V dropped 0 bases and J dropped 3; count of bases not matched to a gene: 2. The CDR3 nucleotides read TGTGCCAGCAGCTTAGCAGGGGGCGTCAATCAGCCCCAGCATTTT. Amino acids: CASSLAGGVNQPQHF. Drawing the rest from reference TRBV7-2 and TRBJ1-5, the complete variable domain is GAGVSQSPSNKVTEKGKDVELRCDPISGHTALYWYRQSLGQGLEFLIYFQGNSAPDKSGLPSDRFSAERTGGSVSTLTIQRTQQEDSAVYLCASSLAGGVNQPQHFGDGTRLSIL.

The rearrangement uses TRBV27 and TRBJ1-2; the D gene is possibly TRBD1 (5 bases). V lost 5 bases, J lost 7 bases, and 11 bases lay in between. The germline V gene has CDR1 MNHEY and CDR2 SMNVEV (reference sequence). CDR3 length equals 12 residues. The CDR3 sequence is CASSAGYSGYTF. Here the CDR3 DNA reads TGTGCCAGCAGTGCAGGGTATTCTGGCTACACCTTC.

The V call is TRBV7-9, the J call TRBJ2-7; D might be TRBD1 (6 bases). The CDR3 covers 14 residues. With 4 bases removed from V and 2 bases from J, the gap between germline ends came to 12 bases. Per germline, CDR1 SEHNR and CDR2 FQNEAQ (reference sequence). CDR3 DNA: TGTGCCAGCAGCTCCGGACAGAACACCTACGAGCAGTACTTC. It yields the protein CASSSGQNTYEQYF. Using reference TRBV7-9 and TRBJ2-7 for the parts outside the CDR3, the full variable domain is DTGVSQNPRHKITKRGQNVTFRCDPISEHNRLYWYRQTLGQGPEFLTYFQNEAQLEKSRLLSDRFSAERPKGSFSTLEIQRTEQGDSAMYLCASSSGQNTYEQYFGPGTRLTVT.

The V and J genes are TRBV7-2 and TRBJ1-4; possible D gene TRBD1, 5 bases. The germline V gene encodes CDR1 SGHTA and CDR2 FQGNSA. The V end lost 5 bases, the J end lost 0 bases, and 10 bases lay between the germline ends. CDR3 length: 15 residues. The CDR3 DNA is TGTGCCAGCAGCAGGGACTATGCAACTAATGAAAAACTGTTTTTT. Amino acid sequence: CASSRDYATNEKLFF.

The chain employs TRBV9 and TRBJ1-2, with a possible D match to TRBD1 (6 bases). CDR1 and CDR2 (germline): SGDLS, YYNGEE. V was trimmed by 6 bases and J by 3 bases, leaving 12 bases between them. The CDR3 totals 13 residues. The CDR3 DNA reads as TGTGCCAGCAATGGGGGACAACACTATGGCTACACCTTC. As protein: CASNGGQHYGYTF. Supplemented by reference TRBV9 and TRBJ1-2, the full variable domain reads DSGVTQTPKHLITATGQRVTLRCSPRSGDLSVYWYQQSLDQGLQFLIQYYNGEERAKGNILERFSAQQFPDLHSELNLSSLELGDSALYFCASNGGQHYGYTFGSGTRLTVV.

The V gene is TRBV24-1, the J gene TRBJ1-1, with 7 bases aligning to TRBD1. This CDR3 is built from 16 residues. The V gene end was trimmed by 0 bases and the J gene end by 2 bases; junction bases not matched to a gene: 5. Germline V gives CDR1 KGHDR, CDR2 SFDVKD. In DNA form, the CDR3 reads TGTGCCACCAGTGATTTGCCCGGGACAGTAAACACTGAAGCTTTCTTT. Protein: CATSDLPGTVNTEAFF.

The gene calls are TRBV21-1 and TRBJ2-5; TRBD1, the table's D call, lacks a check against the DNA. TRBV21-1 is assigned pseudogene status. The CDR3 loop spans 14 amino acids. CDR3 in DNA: TGTGCCAGCAGCAAATCACAGGGTAAAGAGACCCAGTACTTC. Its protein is CASSKSQGKETQYF.

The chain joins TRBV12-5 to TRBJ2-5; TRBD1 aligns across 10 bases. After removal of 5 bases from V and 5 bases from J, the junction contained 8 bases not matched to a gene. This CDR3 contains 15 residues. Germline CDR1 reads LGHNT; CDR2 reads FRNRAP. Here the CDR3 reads CASGPGTGEAETQYF. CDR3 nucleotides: TGTGCTAGTGGTCCCGGGACAGGGGAGGCGGAGACCCAGTACTTC. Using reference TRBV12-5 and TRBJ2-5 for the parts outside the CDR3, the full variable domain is DARVTQTPRHKVTEMGQEVTMRCQPILGHNTVFWYRQTMMQGLELLAYFRNRAPLDDSGMPKDRFSAEMPDATLATLKIQPSEPRDSAVYFCASGPGTGEAETQYFGPGTRLLVL.